The clone carrying this T cell receptor (beta chain) was counted a few times. The junction departs from germline at one end; a sequencing error may be responsible. The CDR3 has 12 amino acids. From germline, CDR1 is SEHNR and CDR2 FQNEAQ (reference sequence). This specimen comes from a study of cytomegalovirus exposure and HLA in healthy donors. Donors in the study were healthy people who gave bone marrow. The PCR was carried out with 60 Vbeta primers and 13 Jbeta primers. Data came from immunoSEQ multiplex PCR; TCRdb stores just in-frame clones and leaves some out. Of under 200,000 clones in the sample, about 84% were seen once.

The specimen sequenced was PBMCs. The chain uses TRBV7-9 and TRBJ1-5; TRBD1 is a possible D gene (5 bases). The clonotype originates from a man in his forties or fifties in good health and CMV-seronegative. CDR3 sequence: CSSSFDSQPQHF. CDR3 DNA sequence: TGTTCCAGCAGCTTTGACAGCCAGCCCCAGCATTTT. The whole variable domain, filled in from reference TRBV7-9 and TRBJ1-5, reads DTGVSQNPRHKITKRGQNVTFRCDPISEHNRLYWYRQTLGQGPEFLTYFQNEAQLEKSRLLSDRFSAERPKGSFSTLEIQRTEQGDSAMYLCSSSFDSQPQHFGDGTRLSIL.